A selection of T cell receptor beta chains follows, all from one sample in a study of cytomegalovirus exposure and HLA in healthy donors. TCRdb's table, derived via immunoSEQ multiplex PCR, lists solely in-frame clones and lacks some. The sample includes approximately 150,000 clones. The specimen sequenced was PBMCs. Receptors originate from a woman aged 45-65 years in good health and CMV-seronegative. Both conserved end residues are part of each CDR3. A D gene is named only where the DNA matches it firmly.

J gene: TRBJ2-7
D gene: -
V gene: TRBV2
CDR3 DNA: TGTGCCAGCAGTGTAATCCAGGGCCCCTACGAGCAGTACTTC
CDR3 protein: CASSVIQGPYEQYF

J gene: TRBJ2-7
D gene: -
V gene: TRBV21-1
CDR3 DNA: TGTGCCAGCAGCAATGGAGACGAGCAGTACTTC
CDR3 protein: CASSNGDEQYF

J gene: TRBJ1-6
D gene: TRBD1
V gene: TRBV6-5
CDR3 DNA: TGTGCCAGCAGACGACAGGGGGCTAATTCACCCCTCCACTTT
CDR3 protein: CASRRQGANSPLHF

J gene: TRBJ2-7
D gene: TRBD2
V gene: TRBV13
CDR3 DNA: TGTGCCAGCACCATAGGGACTAGCGCCACTTACGAGCAGTACTTC
CDR3 protein: CASTIGTSATYEQYF

J gene: TRBJ1-2
D gene: -
V gene: TRBV27
CDR3 DNA: TGTGCCAGCAGTCCGTCCGTGGTTGTCCGGGGCTACACCTTC
CDR3 protein: CASSPSVVVRGYTF

J gene: TRBJ2-1
D gene: -
V gene: TRBV28
CDR3 DNA: TGTGCCAGCACCGGCAATGAGCAGTTCTTC
CDR3 protein: CASTGNEQFF

J gene: TRBJ1-6
D gene: -
V gene: TRBV30
CDR3 DNA: TGTGCCTGTACTGACAGCTATAATTCACCCCTCCACTTT
CDR3 protein: CACTDSYNSPLHF

J gene: TRBJ2-5
D gene: -
V gene: TRBV19
CDR3 DNA: TGTGCCAGTAGTATAGTGAACAGCCAAGAGACCCAGTACTTC
CDR3 protein: CASSIVNSQETQYF

J gene: TRBJ1-5
D gene: -
V gene: TRBV5-6
CDR3 DNA: TGTGCCAGCAGCACGATCGGGGGTAGGGGCAATCAGCCCCAGCATTTT
CDR3 protein: CASSTIGGRGNQPQHF

J gene: TRBJ2-6
D gene: TRBD1
V gene: TRBV4-2
CDR3 DNA: TGTGCCAGCAGCCCCGGACAGGGGGCGGAAGGGGCCAACGTCCTGACTTTC
CDR3 protein: CASSPGQGAEGANVLTF

J gene: TRBJ1-1
D gene: -
V gene: TRBV30
CDR3 DNA: TGTGCCTGGAGTGTTTTGGGGGGAGAAGCCGGGAGGCGGACTGAAGCTTTCTTT
CDR3 protein: CAWSVLGGEAGRRTEAFF

J gene: TRBJ2-1
D gene: TRBD2
V gene: TRBV9
CDR3 DNA: TGTGCCAGCAGCGTAGGTGTGGGACTAGCGGGAGGGGAGTACAATGAGCAGTTCTTC
CDR3 protein: CASSVGVGLAGGEYNEQFF

J gene: TRBJ2-7
D gene: TRBD1
V gene: TRBV5-4
CDR3 DNA: TGTGCCAGCAGGTCGGACAGGAATGACCCATACGAGCAGTACTTC
CDR3 protein: CASRSDRNDPYEQYF

J gene: TRBJ1-2
D gene: -
V gene: TRBV28
CDR3 DNA: TGTGCCAGCAGTTCACAGGAGAATGGCTACACCTTC
CDR3 protein: CASSSQENGYTF

J gene: TRBJ2-1
D gene: -
V gene: TRBV6-5
CDR3 DNA: TGTGCCAGCAGTCTAAATCCCTCCGATGAGCAGTTCTTC
CDR3 protein: CASSLNPSDEQFF

J gene: TRBJ2-5
D gene: TRBD2
V gene: TRBV7-9
CDR3 DNA: TGTGCCTCCACAACGGGGGGGCCGGAGACCCAGTACTTC
CDR3 protein: CASTTGGPETQYF

J gene: TRBJ2-7
D gene: TRBD2
V gene: TRBV6-5
CDR3 DNA: TGTGCCAGCAGTTACTCGGGGACTAGCGGGGTGGAGCAGTACTTC
CDR3 protein: CASSYSGTSGVEQYF

J gene: TRBJ2-7
D gene: TRBD1
V gene: TRBV5-5
CDR3 DNA: TGTGCCAGCAGCTTGGGACAGGGGGGGAGCTCCTACGAGCAGTACTTC
CDR3 protein: CASSLGQGGSSYEQYF

J gene: TRBJ2-5
D gene: TRBD1
V gene: TRBV6-6
CDR3 DNA: TGTGCCAGCACCGTCGACAGGGATCAAGAGACCCAGTACTTC
CDR3 protein: CASTVDRDQETQYF

J gene: TRBJ2-7
D gene: TRBD1
V gene: TRBV2
CDR3 DNA: TGTGCCAGCAACCAGGGGGCCCACGAGCAGTACTTC
CDR3 protein: CASNQGAHEQYF

J gene: TRBJ2-5
D gene: TRBD1
V gene: TRBV5-1
CDR3 DNA: TGCGCCAGCAGCGCTCGGACAGGGGAGACCCAGTACTTC
CDR3 protein: CASSARTGETQYF

J gene: TRBJ1-1
D gene: -
V gene: TRBV28
CDR3 DNA: TGTGCCAGCAGTTTAACGCAGGGGTCGCACACTGAAGCTTTCTTT
CDR3 protein: CASSLTQGSHTEAFF